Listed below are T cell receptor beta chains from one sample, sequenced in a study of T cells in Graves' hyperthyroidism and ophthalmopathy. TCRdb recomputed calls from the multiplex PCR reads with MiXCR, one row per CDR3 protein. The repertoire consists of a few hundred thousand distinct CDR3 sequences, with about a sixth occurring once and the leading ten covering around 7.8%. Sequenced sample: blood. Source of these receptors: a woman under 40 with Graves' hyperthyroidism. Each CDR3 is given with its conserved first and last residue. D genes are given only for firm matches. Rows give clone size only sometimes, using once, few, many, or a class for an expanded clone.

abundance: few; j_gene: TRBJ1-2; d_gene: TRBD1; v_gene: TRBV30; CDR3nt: TGTGCCTGGACCCCTGGACAGGGGACAAGGAAAATCTATGGCTACACCTTC; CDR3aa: CAWTPGQGTRKIYGYTF
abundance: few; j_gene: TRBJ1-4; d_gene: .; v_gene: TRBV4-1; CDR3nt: TGCGCCAGCAGCCAAGATGAAGACTTCTCCAGTAATGAAAAACTGTTTTTT; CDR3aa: CASSQDEDFSSNEKLFF
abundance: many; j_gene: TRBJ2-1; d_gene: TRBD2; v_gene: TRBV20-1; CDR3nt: TGCAGTGCTAGTAAAGCGGGAGGGCCCCATGAGCAGTTCTTC; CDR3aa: CSASKAGGPHEQFF
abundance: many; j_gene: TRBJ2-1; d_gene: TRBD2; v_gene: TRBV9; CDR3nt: TGTGCCAGCAGCGCGAGGACTAGCGGAGGCGAGCAGTTCTTC; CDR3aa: CASSARTSGGEQFF
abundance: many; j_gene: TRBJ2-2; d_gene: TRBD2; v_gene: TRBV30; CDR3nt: TGTGCCGGACCCGGAGGTAGCGGGAGCGGGACCGGGGAGCTGTTTTTT; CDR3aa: CAGPGGSGSGTGELFF
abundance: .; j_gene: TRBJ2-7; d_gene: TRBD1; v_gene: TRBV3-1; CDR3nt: TGTGCCAGCAGCCAAGGGGGACAGGGATCGTTGGAGCAGTACTTC; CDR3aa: CASSQGGQGSLEQYF
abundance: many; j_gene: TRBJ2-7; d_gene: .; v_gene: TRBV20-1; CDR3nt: TGCAGTGCCGTTATTGGCCGGACAGAGACCTACGAGCAGTACTTC; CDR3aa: CSAVIGRTETYEQYF
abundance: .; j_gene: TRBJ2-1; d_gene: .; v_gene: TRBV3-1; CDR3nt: TGTGCCAGCAGCCAAGTGGAGGGAAGCTCCTACAATGAGCAGTTCTTC; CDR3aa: CASSQVEGSSYNEQFF
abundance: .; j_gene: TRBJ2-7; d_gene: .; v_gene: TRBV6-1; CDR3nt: TGTGCCAGCAGACCCGGTGGAGGGGGCAGCTACGAGCAGTACTTC; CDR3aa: CASRPGGGGSYEQYF
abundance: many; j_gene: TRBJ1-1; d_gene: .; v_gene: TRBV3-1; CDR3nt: TGTGCCAGCAGCAACTCCCCTGGGGCCGGCACTGAAGCTTTCTTT; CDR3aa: CASSNSPGAGTEAFF
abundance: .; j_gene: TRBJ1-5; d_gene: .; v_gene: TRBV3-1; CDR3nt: TGTGCCAGCAGCCAAAGATTTAGTCAGCCCCAGCATTTT; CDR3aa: CASSQRFSQPQHF
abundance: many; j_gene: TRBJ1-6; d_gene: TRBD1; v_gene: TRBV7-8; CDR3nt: TGTGCCAGCAGCGGATCCGGGACAGGGAATTCACCCCTCCACTTT; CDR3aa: CASSGSGTGNSPLHF
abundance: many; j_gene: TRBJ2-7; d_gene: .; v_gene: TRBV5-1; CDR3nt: TGCGCCAGCAGCTTGGACTACGAGCAGTACTTC; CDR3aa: CASSLDYEQYF